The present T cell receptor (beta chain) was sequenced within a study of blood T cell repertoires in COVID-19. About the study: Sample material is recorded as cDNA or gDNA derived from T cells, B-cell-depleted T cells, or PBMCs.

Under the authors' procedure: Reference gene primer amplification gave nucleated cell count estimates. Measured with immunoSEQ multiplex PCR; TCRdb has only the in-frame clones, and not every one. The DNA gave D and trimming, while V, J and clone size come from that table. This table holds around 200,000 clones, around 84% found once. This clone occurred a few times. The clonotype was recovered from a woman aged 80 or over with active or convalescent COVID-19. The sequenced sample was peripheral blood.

The CDR3 protein is CASSEYGSSGNTIYF. The CDR3 nucleotides read TGTGCCAGCAGTGAATATGGGAGCTCTGGAAACACCATATATTTT. The chain is built from TRBV25-1 and TRBJ1-3; D not resolved. V was cut by 0 bases and J by 0 bases, with 6 bases left in between. The CDR3 length is 15 residues. Germline CDR1 and CDR2: MGHDK and SYGVNS.